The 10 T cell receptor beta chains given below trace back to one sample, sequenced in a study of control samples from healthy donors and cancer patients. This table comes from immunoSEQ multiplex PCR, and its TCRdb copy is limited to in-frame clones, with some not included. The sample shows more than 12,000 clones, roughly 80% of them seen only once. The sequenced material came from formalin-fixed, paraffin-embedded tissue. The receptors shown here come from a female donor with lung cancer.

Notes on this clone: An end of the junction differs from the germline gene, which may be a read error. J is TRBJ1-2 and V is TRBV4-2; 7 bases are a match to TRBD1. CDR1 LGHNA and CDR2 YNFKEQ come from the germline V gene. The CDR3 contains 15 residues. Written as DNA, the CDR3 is TGTGCCAGCAGTCAAGAAGGGGGCCAGGGCTATGGCTACACCTTC. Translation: CASSQEGGQGYGYTF.

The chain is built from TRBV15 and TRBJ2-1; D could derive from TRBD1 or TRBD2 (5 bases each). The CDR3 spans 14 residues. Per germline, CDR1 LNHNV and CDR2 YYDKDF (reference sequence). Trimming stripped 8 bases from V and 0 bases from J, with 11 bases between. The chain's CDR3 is CATLGPSSYNEQFF. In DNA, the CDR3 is TGTGCCACCCTGGGACCAAGCTCCTACAATGAGCAGTTCTTC.

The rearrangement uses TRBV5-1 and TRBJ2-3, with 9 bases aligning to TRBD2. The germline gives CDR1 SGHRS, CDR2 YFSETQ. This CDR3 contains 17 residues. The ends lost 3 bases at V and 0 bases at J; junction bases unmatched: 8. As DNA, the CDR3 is TGCGCCAGCAGCTCGCTGGCTAGCGGGGTGAGCACAGATACGCAGTATTTT. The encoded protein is CASSSLASGVSTDTQYF.

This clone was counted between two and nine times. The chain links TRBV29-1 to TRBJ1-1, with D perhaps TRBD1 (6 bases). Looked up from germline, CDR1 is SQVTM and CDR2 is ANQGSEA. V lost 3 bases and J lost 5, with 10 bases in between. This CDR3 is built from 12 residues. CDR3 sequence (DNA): TGCAGCGTTGAGGACAGATGGACTGAAGCTTTCTTT. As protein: CSVEDRWTEAFF. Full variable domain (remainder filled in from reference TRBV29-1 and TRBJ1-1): SAVISQKPSRDICQRGTSLTIQCQVDSQVTMMFWYRQQPGQSLTLIATANQGSEATYESGFVIDKFPISRPNLTFSTLTVSNMSPEDSSIYLCSVEDRWTEAFFGQGTRLTVV.

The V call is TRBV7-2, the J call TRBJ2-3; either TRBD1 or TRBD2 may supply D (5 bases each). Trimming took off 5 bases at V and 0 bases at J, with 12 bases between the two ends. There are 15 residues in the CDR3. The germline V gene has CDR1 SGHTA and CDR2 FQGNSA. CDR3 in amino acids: CASSVTRGSTDTQYF. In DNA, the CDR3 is TGTGCCAGCAGCGTCACTAGGGGAAGCACAGATACGCAGTATTTT.

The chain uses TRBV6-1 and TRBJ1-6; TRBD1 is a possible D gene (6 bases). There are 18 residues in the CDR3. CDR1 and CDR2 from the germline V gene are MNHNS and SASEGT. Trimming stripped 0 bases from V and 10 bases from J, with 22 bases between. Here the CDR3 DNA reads TGTGCCAGCAGTGAAGCGGAGTTTCTAGGACAGTCCGCGTCACCCCTCCACTTT. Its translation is CASSEAEFLGQSASPLHF.

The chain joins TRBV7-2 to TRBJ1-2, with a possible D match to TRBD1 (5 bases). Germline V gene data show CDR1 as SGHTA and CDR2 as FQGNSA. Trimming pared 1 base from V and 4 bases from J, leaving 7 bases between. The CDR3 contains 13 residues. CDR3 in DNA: TGTGCCAGCAGCTTAGGACAGTCCTATGGCTACACCTTC. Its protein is CASSLGQSYGYTF.

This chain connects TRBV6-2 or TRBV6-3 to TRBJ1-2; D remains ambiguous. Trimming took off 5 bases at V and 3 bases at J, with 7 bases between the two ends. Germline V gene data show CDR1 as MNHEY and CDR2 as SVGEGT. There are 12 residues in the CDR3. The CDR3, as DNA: TGTGCCAGCAGTGGAGGGTACTATGGCTACACCTTC. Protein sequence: CASSGGYYGYTF.

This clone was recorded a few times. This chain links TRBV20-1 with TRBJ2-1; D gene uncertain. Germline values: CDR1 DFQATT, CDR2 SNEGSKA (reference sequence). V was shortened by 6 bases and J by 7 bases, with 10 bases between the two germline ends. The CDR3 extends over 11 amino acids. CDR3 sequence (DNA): TGCAGTGCCCGGCCTAGGAATGAGCAGTTCTTC. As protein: CSARPRNEQFF.

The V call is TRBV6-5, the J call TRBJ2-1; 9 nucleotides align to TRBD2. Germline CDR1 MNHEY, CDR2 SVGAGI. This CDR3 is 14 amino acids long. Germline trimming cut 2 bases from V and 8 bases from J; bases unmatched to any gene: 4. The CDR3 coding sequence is TGTGCCAGCAGTTACCAGCGGGGGGCCCATGAGCAGTTCTTC. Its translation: CASSYQRGAHEQFF.